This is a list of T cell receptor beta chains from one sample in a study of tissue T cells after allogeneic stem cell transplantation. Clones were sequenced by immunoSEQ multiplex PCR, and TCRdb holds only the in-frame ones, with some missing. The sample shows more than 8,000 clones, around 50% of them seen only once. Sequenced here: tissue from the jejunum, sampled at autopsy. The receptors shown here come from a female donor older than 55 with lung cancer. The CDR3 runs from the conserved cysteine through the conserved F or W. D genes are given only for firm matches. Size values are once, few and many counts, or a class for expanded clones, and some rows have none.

TGTGCCGCAAAGACGTGGGGCACTGAAGCTTTCTTT CAAKTWGTEAFF . TRBJ1-1 . TRBV30
TGTGCCAGCAGCCCGCGGGCGTTACGGCCTACAGATACGCAGTATTTT CASSPRALRPTDTQYF . TRBJ2-3 few TRBV7-9
TGTGCCAGCAAGATTGCGACGGCAGGAGGAGCTTTCTTT CASKIATAGGAFF . TRBJ1-1 . TRBV2
TGTGCCAGCAGCTTCGTTAGAGGCAATGAGCAGTTCTTC CASSFVRGNEQFF . TRBJ2-1 . TRBV11-1
TGTGCCAGCAGTTACGGTGCCGGCAATCAGCCCCAGCATTTT CASSYGAGNQPQHF . TRBJ1-5 . TRBV6-2/TRBV6-3
TGTGCCAGCAGTTACGACCGCGGGAATGAGCAGTTCTTC CASSYDRGNEQFF . TRBJ2-1 few TRBV6-5
TGCGCCAGCAGCTTATCCCCCTACGAGCAGTACTTC CASSLSPYEQYF . TRBJ2-7 . TRBV5-1
TGTGCCAGCAGCCTCCCGGGACTAGCGGGGTCCTACAATGAGCAGTTCTTC CASSLPGLAGSYNEQFF TRBD2 TRBJ2-1 . TRBV3-1/TRBV3-2
TGTGCCAGCTCACCACCGTCCAGCGGTGACCACAATGAGCAGTTCTTC CASSPPSSGDHNEQFF . TRBJ2-1 . TRBV18
TGTGCAAGTCGCCTCACCCGCGGATCCCATGTTTACGAGCAGTACTTC CASRLTRGSHVYEQYF . TRBJ2-7 few TRBV12-2
TGTGCCCGAACTTCGACAGATACGCAGTATTTT CARTSTDTQYF . TRBJ2-3 . TRBV2
TGTGCCAGCAGCAGCGGGGGTGCTGGAGAGACCCAGTACTTC CASSSGGAGETQYF TRBD2 TRBJ2-5 . TRBV7-2
TGTGCCAGCAGCTGGGAATGGGGGCGTCCAGCCTTGAACACTGAAGCTTTCTTT CASSWEWGRPALNTEAFF . TRBJ1-1 few TRBV7-2
TGCGCCAGCAGCCAACCGGGACAGGTCCAAGAGACCCAGTACTTC CASSQPGQVQETQYF TRBD1 TRBJ2-5 . TRBV4-1
TGTGCCAGCAGGAACGGGGGGAGTGGGGCCAACGTCCTGACTTTC CASRNGGSGANVLTF TRBD2 TRBJ2-6 few TRBV6-5
TGTGCTAGTGGTTTTCCCTGGACAGGGATCTACGAGCAGTACTTC CASGFPWTGIYEQYF TRBD1 TRBJ2-7 once TRBV12-5
TGTGCCAGCAGTGACACAAGGATGCCCTACGAGCAGTACTTC CASSDTRMPYEQYF . TRBJ2-7 once TRBV6-6
TGTGCCAGCAGCTTAGAGAGTCGGAGTACAGATACGCAGTATTTT CASSLESRSTDTQYF . TRBJ2-3 . TRBV7-9
TGCGCCAGCAGCCAGGATCAATCCTATGGCTACACCTTC CASSQDQSYGYTF . TRBJ1-2 . TRBV5-1
TGTGCCAGCAGTTTTGGTGGACCCAATGAGCAGTTCTTC CASSFGGPNEQFF . TRBJ2-1 . TRBV12-3/TRBV12-4
TGTGCCAGCACCATTACAGGGGCAGCTGCGAACACTGAAGCTTTCTTT CASTITGAAANTEAFF TRBD1 TRBJ1-1 . TRBV7-2
TGTGCCAGCAGCTTAGGAGGGGTCGCCACTGAAGCTTTCTTT CASSLGGVATEAFF . TRBJ1-1 . TRBV5-6
TGTGCCAGCAGTGTGGGGGGCGGCATTTTATATGGCTACACCTTC CASSVGGGILYGYTF . TRBJ1-2 few TRBV2
TGTGCCAGCAGCTGGAGTTTGAGGAACACTGAAGCTTTCTTT CASSWSLRNTEAFF . TRBJ1-1 . TRBV7-2
TGTGCCACCCTAGACAGGGGCGGGGGAAACACTGAAGCTTTCTTT CATLDRGGGNTEAFF TRBD1 TRBJ1-1 . TRBV6-5
TGTGCCTGGAGTGTAGGGTATGGCTACACCTTC CAWSVGYGYTF . TRBJ1-2 . TRBV30
TGTGCCAGCAGCCGGGTAGGCACAGATACGCAGTATTTT CASSRVGTDTQYF . TRBJ2-3 . TRBV7-9
TGTGCCAGCTCACCGGTCAGGCAGCGCGGAACTCAGAACACTGAAGCTTTCTTT CASSPVRQRGTQNTEAFF . TRBJ1-1 medium-sized TRBV18
TGTGCCAGCAGCTGGGGCACAGATACGCAGTATTTT CASSWGTDTQYF . TRBJ2-3 few TRBV5-4
TGTGCCAGTAGTATCGGGTATAGCAATCAGCCCCAGCATTTT CASSIGYSNQPQHF . TRBJ1-5 . TRBV19
TGCGCCAGCAGCTTGCCGGGGAGCACAGATACGCAGTATTTT CASSLPGSTDTQYF . TRBJ2-3 . TRBV5-1
TGTGCCAGCAGTTCGGGACTTAACTATGGCTACACCTTC CASSSGLNYGYTF . TRBJ1-2 . TRBV6-4
TGTGCCAGCAGCCCAGGGACTAGCGGGTTCACAGATACGCAGTATTTT CASSPGTSGFTDTQYF TRBD2 TRBJ2-3 . TRBV11-2
TGCGCCAGCAGCTTGGATACAGGGAGACGGACTGAAGCTTTCTTT CASSLDTGRRTEAFF . TRBJ1-1 once TRBV5-1
TGTGCCTGGACCGAAGGAGGGAACTATGGCTACACCTTC CAWTEGGNYGYTF . TRBJ1-2 . TRBV30
TGTGCCAGCAGCCACCCCCACGAGGGACACATTCAGTACTTC CASSHPHEGHIQYF . TRBJ2-4 few TRBV3-1/TRBV3-2
TGTGCCACCAGTGGGGGCATTAGCACCATCTTGGGAGATACGCAGTATTTT CATSGGISTILGDTQYF . TRBJ2-3 few TRBV24-1
TGTGCTAGTGGTTTGCCTCTTTATGAGCAGTTCTTC CASGLPLYEQFF . TRBJ2-1 medium-sized TRBV12-5
TGTGCCAGCAGTGATGGACAGAACACTGAAGCTTTCTTT CASSDGQNTEAFF . TRBJ1-1 . TRBV6-1
TGCGCCAGCAGAGGGACAGAAAACTATGGCTACACCTTC CASRGTENYGYTF TRBD1 TRBJ1-2 . TRBV4-3
TGTGCCAGTAGTACCCGACAGGGGGCGCTCAATGAGCAGTTCTTC CASSTRQGALNEQFF TRBD1 TRBJ2-1 . TRBV19
TGTGCCATCAGTGACCCCGGACTAGCGGGGGACAATGAGCAGTTCTTC CAISDPGLAGDNEQFF TRBD2 TRBJ2-1 . TRBV10-3